The 11 T cell receptor beta chains presented below share a single source sample, sequenced in a study of PD-1 blockade in classical Hodgkin lymphoma. Relapses following autologous stem cell transplantation were seen in all patients, with brentuximab vedotin exposure varying. Data came from immunoSEQ multiplex PCR; TCRdb stores just in-frame clones and leaves some out. The sample lists around 30,000 clones; about two thirds were seen once. The specimen was peripheral blood mononuclear cells (PBMCs), collected before the second cycle of nivolumab. These TCRs come from a human donor with classical Hodgkin lymphoma.

This clone was counted a few times. The chain links TRBV7-9 to TRBJ2-5, with D possibly being TRBD2 (5 bases). The germline gives CDR1 SEHNR, CDR2 FQNEAQ (reference sequence). Trimming took off 0 bases at V and 1 base at J, with 9 bases between the two ends. The CDR3 spans 15 residues. DNA for the CDR3: TGTGCCAGCAGCTTAGCGGTAGCGACCCAAGAGACCCAGTACTTC. Translated: CASSLAVATQETQYF.

The table lists this clone with a few counts. This rearrangement joins TRBV25-1 to TRBJ1-2, with TRBD1 matching 7 bases. This CDR3 contains 16 residues. The V gene end was trimmed by 2 bases and the J gene end by 2 bases; junction bases not matched to a gene: 8. The germline V gene encodes CDR1 MGHDK and CDR2 SYGVNS. CDR3 sequence reads: CASSEEGGGLNYGYTF. Here the CDR3 DNA reads TGTGCCAGCAGTGAAGAAGGGGGCGGCCTCAACTATGGCTACACCTTC.

The chain employs TRBV7-9 and TRBJ2-1; 8 bases are shared with TRBD2. The CDR3 runs 16 residues. CDR1 is SEHNR, CDR2 FQNEAQ, per germline (reference sequence). The V segment lost 5 bases and the J segment 5 bases; nucleotides outside the gene matches: 11. The CDR3 region is CASSTPTGGADNEQFF. The CDR3, as DNA: TGTGCCAGCAGCACCCCCACGGGGGGGGCAGACAATGAGCAGTTCTTC.

The chain uses TRBV11-3 and TRBJ2-1, with D maybe TRBD2 (7 bases). The CDR3 length is 15 residues. Germline lookup yields CDR1 SGHNT and CDR2 YENEEA. V dropped 0 bases and J dropped 9 bases, with 15 bases sitting between them. The CDR3 is CASSLDSGGGGEQFF. The DNA for the CDR3 is TGTGCCAGCAGCTTAGATTCTGGGGGCGGGGGTGAGCAGTTCTTC.

The V and J genes are TRBV7-8 and TRBJ2-3, with D perhaps matching TRBD1 (5 bases). The V end lost 5 bases, the J end lost 2 bases, and 17 bases lay between the germline ends. CDR3 length equals 16 residues. Germline CDR1 reads SGHVS; CDR2 reads FQNEAQ. This chain's CDR3 is CASSPRQGRPTDTQYF. The CDR3 DNA reads as TGTGCCAGCAGCCCACGCCAGGGAAGGCCCACAGATACGCAGTATTTT.

This clone was recorded a few times. The rearrangement links TRBV9 to TRBJ2-1; 9 nucleotides match TRBD2. The V gene's germline CDR1 is SGDLS and CDR2 YYNGEE. CDR3 length equals 15 residues. Unmatched junction bases numbered 3, after V lost 1 base and J lost 4 bases. CDR3 nucleotide sequence: TGTGCCAGCAGCGTAAGCCTAGCGGGGTACAATGAGCAGTTCTTC. This translates into CASSVSLAGYNEQFF. The variable domain in full, completed from reference TRBV9 and TRBJ2-1, reads DSGVTQTPKHLITATGQRVTLRCSPRSGDLSVYWYQQSLDQGLQFLIQYYNGEERAKGNILERFSAQQFPDLHSELNLSSLELGDSALYFCASSVSLAGYNEQFFGPGTRLTVL.

The V and J genes are TRBV19 and TRBJ1-3; weak D call: TRBD1 (6 bases). V was clipped by 5 bases and J by 0 bases, with 14 bases between them. The CDR3 loop spans 16 amino acids. Germline V gives CDR1 LNHDA, CDR2 SQIVND (reference sequence). DNA of the CDR3: TGTGCCAGTAGTCCGACAGGCCTCTCCTCTGGAAACACCATATATTTT. Its protein is CASSPTGLSSGNTIYF.

The chain employs TRBV19 and TRBJ1-1, with TRBD1 as a possible D gene (5 bases). The germline gives CDR1 LNHDA, CDR2 SQIVND (reference sequence). This CDR3 has 15 residues. Trimming took 7 bases from V and 1 from J, leaving 16 bases between them. In nucleotides, the CDR3 is TGTGCCAGTACTCCTTGGGGGGTACGGAACACTGAAGCTTTCTTT. Its protein is CASTPWGVRNTEAFF.

V gene TRBV6-5 combines with J gene TRBJ1-6, with 7 bases fitting TRBD1. This CDR3 comprises 14 residues. The junction had 9 bases not matched to a gene; V was cut back by 9 bases and J by 7 bases. Germline V lookup: CDR1 MNHEY, CDR2 SVGAGI. CDR3 DNA: TGTGCCAGTAAGGGGCAGGGGGAAAATTCACCCCTCCACTTT. This codes for CASKGQGENSPLHF.

The rearrangement links TRBV20-1 to TRBJ1-3; D is unclear. Germline assignment: CDR1 DFQATT and CDR2 SNEGSKA (reference sequence). Trimming removed 6 bases from V and 4 bases from J, with 7 bases in between. The CDR3 extends over 11 amino acids. The CDR3, as DNA: TGCAGTGCGGCCCAGGGAAACACCATATATTTT. Its protein product is CSAAQGNTIYF.

The CDR3 is CASTKNAGQIYSYEQYF. In nucleotides, the CDR3 is TGTGCCAGCACCAAGAATGCGGGACAGATCTACTCCTACGAGCAGTACTTC. V usage is TRBV2 and J usage is TRBJ2-7, with a possible D match to TRBD1 (7 bases). CDR1 is SNHLY, CDR2 FYNNEI, per germline. CDR3 length equals 17 residues. Trimming stripped 7 bases from V and 0 bases from J, with 22 bases between.